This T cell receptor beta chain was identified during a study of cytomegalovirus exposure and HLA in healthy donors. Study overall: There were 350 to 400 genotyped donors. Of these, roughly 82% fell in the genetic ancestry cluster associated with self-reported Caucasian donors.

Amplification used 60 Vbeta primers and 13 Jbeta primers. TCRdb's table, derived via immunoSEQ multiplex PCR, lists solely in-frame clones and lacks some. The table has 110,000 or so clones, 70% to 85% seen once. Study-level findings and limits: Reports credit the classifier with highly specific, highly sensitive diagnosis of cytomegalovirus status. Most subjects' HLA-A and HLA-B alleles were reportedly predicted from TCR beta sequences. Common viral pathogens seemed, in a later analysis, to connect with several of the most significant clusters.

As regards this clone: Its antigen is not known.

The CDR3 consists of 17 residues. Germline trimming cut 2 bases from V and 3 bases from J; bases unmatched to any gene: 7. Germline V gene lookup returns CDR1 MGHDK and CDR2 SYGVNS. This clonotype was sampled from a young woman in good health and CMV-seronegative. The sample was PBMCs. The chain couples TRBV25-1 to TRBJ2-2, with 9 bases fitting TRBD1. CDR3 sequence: CASSEGGQGRHTGELFF. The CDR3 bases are TGTGCCAGCAGTGAAGGAGGACAGGGGCGTCACACCGGGGAGCTGTTTTTT.